A single TCR beta chain is shown here with its context. Sample donors were healthy Caucasian individuals that came from Russia, aged roughly 6 to 100. Germline values: CDR1 MDHEN, CDR2 SYDVKM. V shed 5 bases and J shed 0 bases, with 11 bases lying between them. The CDR3 is 15 residues long. The use of a sample-barcoded 5' primer and a J-beta primer mix characterized a second PCR of 7 to 11 cycles. Each CDR3 protein is one row after TCRdb ran MiXCR on the 5' RACE reads. The sample has 720,000 or so distinct CDR3 sequences, approximately 40% seen once. The data originate from a study of blood T cells in healthy people across ages. As for the study in general: About one barcoded TCR beta cDNA was captured per two T cells.

The sequenced sample was blood. V and J are TRBV28 and TRBJ2-4; a possible D gene is TRBD2 (5 bases). The source is a man aged 80 or over in good health. CDR3 region: CASSQPGLAKNIQYF. Written as DNA, the CDR3 is TGTGCCAGCAGTCAGCCGGGGTTAGCCAAAAACATTCAGTACTTC.